This T cell receptor (beta chain) was captured in a study of cytotoxic CD8 clonotypes in ibrutinib-treated CLL. In the study overall: Following a median roughly 12 months of treatment, with a range of 6 to 36, response samples were taken.

Whole-study findings and limits: Under therapy, public clonotypes either contracted or stayed stable, and they were uncommon.

Profiling relied on immunoSEQ multiplex PCR, and the TCRdb table lists in-frame clones only, not all of them. Among about 140,000 clones listed, roughly 77% were seen once. This CDR3 has 16 amino acids. Trimming took 4 bases from V and 0 from J, leaving 15 bases between them. The germline CDR1 and CDR2 sequences are SGHRS and YFSETQ. Of note for this clone: Its antigen is currently unknown.

The specimen comprised PBMCs, sampled after 12 months of ibrutinib treatment. The chain uses TRBV5-1 and TRBJ2-3; D remains unclear. The sequence was obtained from a human donor with chronic lymphocytic leukemia. The CDR3 spells CASSNNRGASTDTQYF. Here the CDR3 DNA reads TGCGCCAGCAGCAACAACAGAGGTGCTAGCACAGATACGCAGTATTTT. Variable domain in full (rest from reference TRBV5-1 and TRBJ2-3): KAGVTQTPRYLIKTRGQQVTLSCSPISGHRSVSWYQQTPGQGLQFLFEYFSETQRNKGNFPGRFSGRQFSNSRSEMNVSTLELGDSALYLCASSNNRGASTDTQYFGPGTRLTVL.